One sample yielded the 20 T cell receptor beta chains listed below, sequenced in a study of CXCR3-negative and CXCR3-positive naive CD8 T cells. Study results and limitations: When CXCR3-positive naive cells were set against CXCR3-negative naive cells, the former had more hydrophobic TRB CDR3s.

5' RACE with UMI labels generated the TRB cDNA libraries. TCRdb reprocessed the 5' RACE reads and reports one entry per CDR3 protein, with no DNA. The specimen's table records some 60,000 distinct CDR3 sequences. Their specific antigens are unknown. The sample consisted of naive CXCR3+ CD8+ T cells from blood. Subset: CD45RO-CCR7+CD27+CD95- naive CD8+ T cells expressing CXCR3 (TNR3+). These receptors all stem from a human donor in good health. Some clones in this sample may be carry-over from other donors' samples.

The chain combines TRBV4-1 with TRBJ1-4; TCRdb returns TRBD1, unconfirmable since there is no DNA. Germline V gene lookup returns CDR1 MGHRA and CDR2 YSYEKL. The CDR3 length is 17 residues. CDR3 sequence: CASSQDTRGLTNEKLFF.

This CDR3 reads CSVPDGPREQYF. The rearrangement joins TRBV29-1 to TRBJ2-7; TCRdb outputs TRBD2, but without DNA this stays unchecked. From germline, CDR1 is SQVTM and CDR2 ANQGSEA. CDR3 length equals 12 residues.

CDR3 protein: CATARGDDRSDTQYF. The chain joins TRBV15 to TRBJ2-3; with no DNA, the TCRdb D assignment of TRBD2 cannot be verified. Germline lookup yields CDR1 LNHNV and CDR2 YYDKDF (reference sequence). This CDR3 is 15 amino acids long.

The chain uses TRBV27 and TRBJ2-7; as DNA is missing, the TRBD1 call by TCRdb cannot be tested. Germline CDR1 reads MNHEY; CDR2 reads SMNVEV (reference sequence). The CDR3 contains 14 residues. CDR3 sequence: CASGMGGSSYEQYF.

This chain's CDR3 is CASSSRDRAKGEQCF. This sequence joins TRBV12-3 or TRBV12-4 and TRBJ2-7; TCRdb returns TRBD1, unconfirmable since there is no DNA. This CDR3 is built from 15 residues.

The chain recombines TRBV5-1 with TRBJ2-2; the TRBD1 assignment by TCRdb is unverifiable without DNA. The CDR3 spans 14 residues. The germline gives CDR1 SGHRS, CDR2 YFSETQ. CDR3 protein: CASSLIQGNGELFF.

The chain has TRBV6-5 and TRBJ1-1; TCRdb selects TRBD1, and the lack of DNA leaves this call unchecked. CDR3 length: 14 residues. CDR1 is MNHEY and CDR2 is SVGAGI in the germline V gene. CDR3 sequence reads: CASALRGANTEAFF.

The rearrangement joins TRBV7-8 to TRBJ2-1. The V gene's germline CDR1 is SGHVS and CDR2 FQNEAQ. The CDR3 length is 12 residues. This chain's CDR3 is CASSFTSDEQFF.

The chain has TRBV20-1 and TRBJ1-4; TCRdb outputs TRBD1, but without DNA this stays unchecked. This CDR3 is 14 amino acids long. The germline V gene has CDR1 DFQATT and CDR2 SNEGSKA (reference sequence). The CDR3 protein is CSARPGQENEKLFF.

The chain joins TRBV3-1 to TRBJ2-4; without DNA, the TCRdb call of TRBD1 cannot be checked. This CDR3 comprises 13 residues. Germline V gene lookup returns CDR1 LGHDT and CDR2 YNNKEL (reference sequence). CDR3 in amino acids: CASSQDPEERAYF.

The J gene is TRBJ2-1, the V gene TRBV29-1; TCRdb returns TRBD2, unconfirmable since there is no DNA. The V gene's germline CDR1 is SQVTM and CDR2 ANQGSEA. The CDR3 spans 14 residues. The CDR3 reads CSVDMVGLAGEQFF.

V is TRBV12-3 or TRBV12-4 and J is TRBJ2-3. This CDR3 is 13 amino acids long. CDR3 amino acids: CASSLGNTDTQYF.

The V gene is TRBV9, the J gene TRBJ2-1. The CDR3 covers 14 residues. Germline V gives CDR1 SGDLS, CDR2 YYNGEE. Here the CDR3 reads CASSEGSSYNEQFF.

This chain connects TRBV4-1 to TRBJ2-1. Germline CDR1 reads MGHRA; CDR2 reads YSYEKL. This CDR3 is built from 16 residues. CDR3 sequence reads: CASSQDPASFYNEQFF.

This chain links TRBV6-5 with TRBJ1-1. The CDR3 covers 15 residues. Per the germline V gene, CDR1 is MNHEY and CDR2 is SVGAGI. The chain's CDR3 is CASSSGALRLTRAFF.

The CDR3: CASSLPLTGEAGGISSYNEQFF. The J gene is TRBJ2-1, the V gene TRBV12-3 or TRBV12-4; TCRdb outputs TRBD2, but without DNA this stays unchecked. This CDR3 comprises 22 residues.

The chain recombines TRBV11-2 with TRBJ1-1; the D gene TCRdb calls, TRBD1, cannot be checked with no DNA. The V gene's germline CDR1 is SGHAT and CDR2 FQNNGV. There are 15 residues in the CDR3. Here the CDR3 reads CASSLDARASTEAFF.

This chain uses TRBV29-1 with TRBJ2-7; with no DNA, the TCRdb D assignment of TRBD1 cannot be verified. Germline V gene data show CDR1 as SQVTM and CDR2 as ANQGSEA. This CDR3 contains 13 residues. CDR3: CSVGAGASYEQYF.

The rearrangement joins TRBV20-1 to TRBJ1-1; the TRBD1 assignment by TCRdb is unverifiable without DNA. Germline V gene sequence: CDR1 DFQATT, CDR2 SNEGSKA (reference sequence). The CDR3 consists of 16 residues. The CDR3 here is CSARDVRQGSGTEAFF.

V gene TRBV9 combines with J gene TRBJ1-2; the D call of TRBD1 rests on TCRdb alone, since no DNA is present to check it. This CDR3 region has 16 residues. In germline, CDR1 is SGDLS, CDR2 YYNGEE. The CDR3 sequence is CASSVATPGGGYGYTF.